This passage covers 4 T cell receptor beta chains from one sample sequenced in a study of response to subunit inactivated influenza vaccine. TCRdb ran MiXCR on the RT-PCR reads and lists one entry per CDR3 protein. Of some 500,000 distinct CDR3 sequences in the sample, 10% to 15% are singletons; the top ten hold over 10%. Sequenced material: PBMCs from blood, taken roughly 6 weeks after vaccination. All receptors come from a man aged 45-65 years who received an inactivated influenza vaccine.

The chain links TRBV6-1 to TRBJ1-6, with D tentatively TRBD1 (5 bases). V dropped 3 bases and J dropped 3 bases, with 12 bases sitting between them. This CDR3 contains 16 residues. Germline V CDR1 and CDR2: MNHNS, SASEGT. CDR3 coding DNA: TGTGCCAGCAGTGAGTTGGGGGACCTCTATAATTCACCCCTCCACTTT. Encoded protein: CASSELGDLYNSPLHF.

The chain has TRBV27 and TRBJ2-2; TRBD1 might be the D (5 bases). This CDR3 comprises 12 residues. Per the germline V gene, CDR1 is MNHEY and CDR2 is SMNVEV (reference sequence). V was pared by 4 bases and J by 11 bases, with 11 bases between. The DNA of the CDR3 is TGTGCCAGCAGTTCACTCGACAGCGAGCTGTTTTTT. Translating gives CASSSLDSELFF.

The chain uses TRBV29-1 and TRBJ1-4, with TRBD1 matching 7 bases. Germline trimming cut 4 bases from V and 8 bases from J; bases unmatched to any gene: 10. The CDR3 contains 14 residues. Germline loops: CDR1 SQVTM, CDR2 ANQGSEA. As DNA, the CDR3 is TGCAGCGTTGCCCCGACAGGGAAGAGAGAAAAACTGTTTTTT. Translated: CSVAPTGKREKLFF.

This clonotype has a handful of counts. V and J are TRBV6-2 or TRBV6-3 and TRBJ2-7; 9 nucleotides match TRBD1. The V gene end was trimmed by 5 bases and the J gene end by 6 bases; junction bases not matched to a gene: 2. Germline V lookup: CDR1 MNHEY, CDR2 SVGEGT. The CDR3 sequence is 12 residues long. CDR3 sequence reads: CASSPDRGEQYF. The CDR3 nucleotides are TGTGCCAGCAGTCCGGACAGGGGCGAGCAGTACTTC.